This paragraph covers one TCR beta chain sequence. This specimen belongs to a study of blood T cell repertoires in COVID-19. Authors' data handling: Amplified reference gene primers provided the basis for estimating nucleated cell counts. Assay: immunoSEQ multiplex PCR; the TCRdb copy retains only in-frame clones and omits some. That table furnishes V, J and clone size, whereas the DNA furnished D and trimming. Of 55,000 to 75,000 clones listed, 82% were seen once; the top ten hold 15% to 20%. There are 14 residues in the CDR3. Trimming took 5 bases from V and 3 from J, leaving 13 bases between them. Germline V gene data show CDR1 as MNHEY and CDR2 as SMNVEV (reference sequence).

This clonotype was sampled from a man older than 75 with active COVID-19. The chain links TRBV27 to TRBJ1-2; D is perhaps TRBD1 (5 bases). Sequenced material: peripheral blood. CDR3 sequence: CASSPRQSYYGYTF. CDR3 bases: TGTGCCAGCAGTCCTCGACAGAGTTACTATGGCTACACCTTC.